One T cell receptor beta chain is described in this entry. The data stem from a study of T cell responses to AZD1222 COVID-19 vaccine. Produced via immunoSEQ multiplex PCR; TCRdb's table is partial and in-frame only. The sample comprises about 120,000 clones, around 90% of which are singletons, and 4.2% rests with the top ten. V shed 3 bases and J shed 3 bases, with 21 bases lying between them. CDR3 length: 19 residues. Germline CDR1 MRHNA, CDR2 SNTAGT. Here the sequenced sample was peripheral blood, taken 28 days after the second dose of the MenACWY control vaccine. The origin of this receptor is an adult who received the MenACWY meningococcal vaccine as a control. This chain uses TRBV6-4 with TRBJ2-6; D might be TRBD2 (6 bases). CDR3 sequence: CASSEKPGLMKGGANVLTF. The CDR3 DNA follows: TGTGCCAGCAGTGAAAAACCGGGACTTATGAAAGGTGGGGCCAACGTCCTGACTTTC.